Here is one T cell receptor beta chain with its context. This CDR3 is 17 amino acids long. The V gene end was trimmed by 5 bases and the J gene end by 1 base; junction bases not matched to a gene: 7. The germline V gene encodes CDR1 LNHDA and CDR2 SQIVND (reference sequence). The data belong to a study of blood T cell repertoires in COVID-19. Study information: Spain, Italy and the United States supplied samples that represented acute and convalescent COVID-19. In each case, the material was cDNA or gDNA derived from T cells, B-cell-depleted T cells, or PBMCs.

Authors' methods: Estimates of nucleated cell counts were drawn from the amplification of reference gene primers. The repertoire was sequenced with immunoSEQ multiplex PCR; TCRdb's copy has only in-frame clones and lacks some. The V and J calls and clone size are taken from that table; D and trimming were inferred from the DNA. The sample has under 300,000 clones, approximately 80% seen once. The origin of this receptor is an elderly woman with active or convalescent COVID-19. The sample consisted of peripheral blood. The V call is TRBV19, the J call TRBJ2-2; 10 nucleotides match TRBD2. This CDR3 reads CASSAHRTSGNTGELFF. Written as DNA, the CDR3 is TGTGCCAGTAGTGCTCACCGGACTAGCGGGAACACCGGGGAGCTGTTTTTT.